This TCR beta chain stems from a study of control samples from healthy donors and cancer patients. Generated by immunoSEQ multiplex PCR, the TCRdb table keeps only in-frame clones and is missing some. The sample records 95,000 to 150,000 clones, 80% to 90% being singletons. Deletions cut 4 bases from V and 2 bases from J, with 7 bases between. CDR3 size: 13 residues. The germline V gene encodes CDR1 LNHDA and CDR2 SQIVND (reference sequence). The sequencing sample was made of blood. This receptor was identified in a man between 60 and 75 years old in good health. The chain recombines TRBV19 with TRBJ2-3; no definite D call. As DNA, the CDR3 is TGTGCCAGTAGTAAGCAGATCACAGATACGCAGTATTTT. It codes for CASSKQITDTQYF.